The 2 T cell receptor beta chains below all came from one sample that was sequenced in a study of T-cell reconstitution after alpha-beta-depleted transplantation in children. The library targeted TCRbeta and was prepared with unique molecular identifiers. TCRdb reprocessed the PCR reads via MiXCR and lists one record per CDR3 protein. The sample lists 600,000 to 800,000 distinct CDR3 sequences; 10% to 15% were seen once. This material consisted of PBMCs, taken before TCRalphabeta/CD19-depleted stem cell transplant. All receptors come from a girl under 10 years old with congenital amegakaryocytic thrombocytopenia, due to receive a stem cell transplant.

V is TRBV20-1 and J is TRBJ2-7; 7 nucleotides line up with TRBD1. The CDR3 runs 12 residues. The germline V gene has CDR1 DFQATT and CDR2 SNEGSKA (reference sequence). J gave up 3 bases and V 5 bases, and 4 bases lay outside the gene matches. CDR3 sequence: CSAADRVYEQYF. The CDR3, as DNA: TGCAGTGCTGCCGACAGGGTCTACGAGCAGTACTTC.

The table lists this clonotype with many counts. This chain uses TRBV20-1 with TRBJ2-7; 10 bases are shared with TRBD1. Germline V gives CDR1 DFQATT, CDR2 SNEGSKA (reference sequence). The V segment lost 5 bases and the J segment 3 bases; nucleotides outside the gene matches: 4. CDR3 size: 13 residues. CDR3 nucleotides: TGCAGTGCTGGGACAGGGGAGGTCTACGAGCAGTACTTC. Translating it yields CSAGTGEVYEQYF.